What follows are 20 T cell receptor beta chains derived from one specimen sequenced in a study of response to subunit inactivated influenza vaccine. One entry per CDR3 protein results from TCRdb running MiXCR on the RT-PCR reads. The profile covers over 650,000 distinct CDR3 sequences, with approximately 17% appearing a single time and 11% taken by the ten largest. This specimen was PBMCs from blood, taken less than 6 days after vaccination. Receptors were obtained from a man aged 45-65 years who received an inactivated influenza vaccine.

The sample holds many counts of this clonotype. The rearrangement links TRBV20-1 to TRBJ1-5, with TRBD1 as a possible D gene (5 bases). Looked up from germline, CDR1 is DFQATT and CDR2 is SNEGSKA (reference sequence). Between the trimmed V and J ends, which lost 2 bases and 5 bases, there was a span of 10 bases. The length of the CDR3 is 13 residues. The CDR3 nucleotides are TGCAGTGCTAGATCGGGGGTGGATCAGCCCCAGCATTTT. Translation: CSARSGVDQPQHF.

The genes are TRBV28 and TRBJ1-5; 8 bases match TRBD1. This CDR3 spans 13 amino acids. Germline loops: CDR1 MDHEN, CDR2 SYDVKM. J was trimmed by 7 bases and V by 3 bases; bases with no gene match: 2. CDR3 sequence (DNA): TGTGCCAGCAGTTTTAACAGGGGGCAGCCCCAGCATTTT. This translates into CASSFNRGQPQHF.

The chain combines TRBV20-1 with TRBJ2-7; TRBD1 matches 9 bases. The CDR3 has 13 amino acids. J gave up 6 bases and V 1 base, and 4 bases lay outside the gene matches. Germline V gene data show CDR1 as DFQATT and CDR2 as SNEGSKA (reference sequence). Here the CDR3 DNA reads TGCAGTGCTAGAGTGGACAGGGGTGGCGAGCAGTACTTC. Protein sequence: CSARVDRGGEQYF.

This clonotype was picked up a small number of times. This chain connects TRBV6-1 to TRBJ2-1; 11 nucleotides agree with TRBD1. The CDR3 totals 14 residues. Looked up from germline, CDR1 is MNHNS and CDR2 is SASEGT. Unmatched junction bases numbered 7, after V lost 4 bases and J lost 11 bases. The CDR3 region is CASSGGTGGTKQFF. In nucleotides, the CDR3 is TGTGCCAGCAGTGGGGGGACAGGGGGGACTAAGCAGTTCTTC.

V and J are TRBV6-5 and TRBJ1-2, with TRBD1 as a possible D gene (5 bases). The CDR3 consists of 14 residues. With 4 bases removed from V and 4 bases from J, the gap between germline ends came to 13 bases. CDR1 and CDR2 from the germline V gene are MNHEY and SVGAGI. CDR3 sequence reads: CASSSRVFSYGYTF. Here the CDR3 DNA reads TGTGCCAGCAGTTCCAGGGTTTTTAGCTATGGCTACACCTTC.

This clonotype has more than one count but fewer than ten. The chain couples TRBV20-1 to TRBJ2-4; D unresolved. In germline, CDR1 is DFQATT, CDR2 SNEGSKA (reference sequence). The V gene lost 4 bases and the J gene lost 3 bases, with 16 bases spanning the gap. There are 15 residues in the CDR3. The CDR3 loop reads CSAIHPSRGKNIQYF. The CDR3 DNA sequence: TGCAGTGCTATCCACCCCTCAAGAGGCAAAAACATTCAGTACTTC.

V usage is TRBV10-3 and J usage is TRBJ2-2; 7 bases are shared with TRBD1. Losses at the gene ends were 7 bases for V and 4 bases for J; bases not matched to a gene: 3. The CDR3 has 13 residues. Germline-derived CDR1 and CDR2 are ENHRY and SYGVKD. CDR3 protein: CAIKQGSTGELFF. CDR3 DNA sequence: TGTGCCATCAAACAGGGGTCCACCGGGGAGCTGTTTTTT.

CDR3 coding DNA: TGTGCCAGCAGCGCGCTACTAGCGGGGGGCACAGATACGCAGTATTTT. Its translation: CASSALLAGGTDTQYF. This sequence joins TRBV7-2 and TRBJ2-3, with TRBD2 matching 11 bases. There are 16 residues in the CDR3. J was trimmed by 1 base and V by 5 bases; bases with no gene match: 5. Germline V gene sequence: CDR1 SGHTA, CDR2 FQGNSA.

This clonotype occurred a few times. This chain joins TRBV2 and TRBJ2-7; perhaps TRBD2 as D (6 bases). V was cut by 9 bases and J by 1 base, with 25 bases left in between. Per germline, CDR1 SNHLY and CDR2 FYNNEI. This CDR3 has 17 amino acids. As DNA, the CDR3 is TGTGCCAGATCGGGGGTAAAGGGCGAAGCGAGATCCTACGAGCAGTACTTC. Translating it yields CARSGVKGEARSYEQYF.

Here the CDR3 DNA reads TGTGCCAGCAGTCTCCCGGGGACAGGGAACACCGGGGAGCTGTTTTTT. This codes for CASSLPGTGNTGELFF. The V and J genes are TRBV28 and TRBJ2-2; 8 bases fit TRBD1. The CDR3 extends over 16 amino acids. The germline V gene has CDR1 MDHEN and CDR2 SYDVKM. Unmatched junction bases numbered 6, after V lost 5 bases and J lost 1 base.

The chain uses TRBV12-3 or TRBV12-4 and TRBJ2-3, with TRBD1 matching 9 bases. The CDR3 consists of 17 residues. V trimming: 4 bases; J trimming: 4 bases; junction bases outside the gene matches: 12. The CDR3 nucleotides are TGTGCCAGCAGTTCGTTCCCGGGACAGGGCCTGGCAGATACGCAGTATTTT. Its translation: CASSSFPGQGLADTQYF.

The chain links TRBV7-9 to TRBJ2-3; TRBD2 agrees at 8 bases. V was pared by 3 bases and J by 3 bases, with 8 bases of the junction left unmatched. Germline V gene data show CDR1 as SEHNR and CDR2 as FQNEAQ (reference sequence). The CDR3 length is 16 residues. The CDR3 sequence: CASSLERLARTDTQYF. Written as DNA, the CDR3 is TGTGCCAGCAGCTTGGAGAGACTAGCGAGGACAGATACGCAGTATTTT.

This CDR3 reads CASSDRGSSFEQFF. The CDR3 DNA follows: TGTGCCAGCAGCGACAGGGGTTCATCATTCGAGCAGTTCTTC. The rearrangement uses TRBV6-1 and TRBJ2-1; 8 nucleotides match TRBD1. The junction had 11 bases not matched to a gene; V was cut back by 6 bases and J by 10 bases. There are 14 residues in the CDR3. CDR1 MNHNS and CDR2 SASEGT come from the germline V gene.

The chain has TRBV28 and TRBJ2-1, with 12 bases identical to TRBD2. After removal of 3 bases from V and 0 bases from J, the junction contained 0 bases not matched to a gene. The CDR3 totals 16 residues. The germline CDR1 and CDR2 sequences are MDHEN and SYDVKM. CDR3 nucleotides: TGTGCCAGCAGTTTGACTAGCGGGGGCTCCTACAATGAGCAGTTCTTC. Protein product: CASSLTSGGSYNEQFF.

This clonotype has more than one count but fewer than ten. The chain uses TRBV5-1 and TRBJ1-1; unclear D gene. V was cut by 2 bases and J by 0 bases, with 5 bases left in between. This CDR3 spans 13 amino acids. Germline CDR1 reads SGHRS; CDR2 reads YFSETQ. CDR3 in DNA: TGCGCCAGCAGCTTCGTCTTGAACACTGAAGCTTTCTTT. Protein product: CASSFVLNTEAFF.

There are many counts of this clonotype. The chain uses TRBV12-3 or TRBV12-4 and TRBJ2-5; D uncertain. CDR3 size: 12 residues. The V and J ends lost 7 bases and 5 bases respectively, with 11 bases between them. The CDR3 DNA sequence: TGTGCCAGCACCGAAGGGCGTGAGACCCAGTACTTC. Its translation: CASTEGRETQYF.

This chain links TRBV4-2 with TRBJ2-1; 11 bases are shared with TRBD2. This CDR3 region has 15 residues. V shed 0 bases and J 9 bases; nucleotides not matched to a gene: 4. Per germline, CDR1 LGHNA and CDR2 YNFKEQ. The chain's CDR3 is CASSQEGTSGSEQFF. The DNA for the CDR3 is TGTGCCAGCAGCCAAGAAGGCACTAGCGGGAGTGAGCAGTTCTTC.

V and J are TRBV20-1 and TRBJ2-7; no clear D. The V and J ends lost 3 bases and 6 bases respectively, with 9 bases between them. The CDR3 runs to 11 residues. Germline V gene data show CDR1 as DFQATT and CDR2 as SNEGSKA (reference sequence). CDR3 in amino acids: CSASFIPEQYF. CDR3 DNA: TGCAGTGCTAGTTTCATCCCCGAGCAGTACTTC.

CDR3 bases: TGTGCCACCAGTAGGCTAGAACAAGAGACCCAGTACTTC. Protein sequence: CATSRLEQETQYF. The chain uses TRBV24-1 and TRBJ2-5, with D unclear. In germline, CDR1 is KGHDR, CDR2 SFDVKD. The CDR3 runs to 13 residues. V lost 6 bases and J 2 bases, leaving 9 bases between the germline ends.

This clonotype was recorded at least ten times. This chain uses TRBV20-1 with TRBJ2-3, with 10 bases aligning to TRBD2. CDR3 length equals 14 residues. The germline gives CDR1 DFQATT, CDR2 SNEGSKA (reference sequence). The ends lost 3 bases at V and 6 bases at J; junction bases unmatched: 6. The CDR3 coding sequence is TGCAGTGCTAGGGCTAGCGGGGGTCCCGATACGCAGTATTTT. Its translation is CSARASGGPDTQYF.